The 17 T cell receptor beta chains presented below share a single source sample, sequenced in a study of human T cells and chemical hapten exposure. TCRdb reprocessed the RACE reads with MiXCR, giving one entry per CDR3 protein. The table records tens of thousands of distinct CDR3 sequences, under 15% of them present only once. Regarding time point: patch test 3, about 24 weeks after DPC sensitization. Treatment given: therapeutic diphenylcyclopropenone sensitization with weekly scalp DPC. The sample consisted of whole blood, taken in connection with sensitization to the hapten diphenylcyclopropenone (DPC). All receptors come from a man younger than 45 with alopecia areata. Some clones in this sample may be carry-over from other donors' samples.

In this sample, this clonotype turned up a few times. The chain carries TRBV28 and TRBJ1-2; no clear D gene. There are 12 residues in the CDR3. V was cut by 3 bases and J by 6 bases, with 8 bases left in between. Per germline, CDR1 MDHEN and CDR2 SYDVKM. The CDR3 bases are TGTGCCAGCAGTTTTCTCTACGATGGCTACACCTTC. It translates to CASSFLYDGYTF.

The V call is TRBV7-3, the J call TRBJ2-2; weak D call: TRBD1 (6 bases). Per germline, CDR1 SGHTA and CDR2 FQGTGA. CDR3 size: 13 residues. V gave up 4 bases and J gave up 5 bases, with 8 bases separating them. The CDR3 bases are TGTGCCAGCAGCTCGACAGGAACCGGGGAGCTGTTTTTT. It specifies CASSSTGTGELFF.

This chain uses TRBV28 with TRBJ2-4, with D unresolved. The CDR3 totals 12 residues. V was pared by 6 bases and J by 4 bases, with 7 bases between. Germline V lookup: CDR1 MDHEN, CDR2 SYDVKM. The CDR3 loop is CASSGSKNIQYF. DNA of the CDR3: TGTGCCAGCAGCGGCTCTAAAAACATTCAGTACTTC.

This clonotype has just a few counts. This sequence joins TRBV18 and TRBJ2-7; weak D call: TRBD1 (6 bases). CDR3 length equals 16 residues. Germline lookup yields CDR1 KGHSH and CDR2 LQKENI. Between the trimmed V and J ends, which lost 2 bases and 5 bases, there was a span of 19 bases. Here the CDR3 DNA reads TGTGCCAGCTCACCAGGGATCACAGGGCGACGGGACGAGCAGTACTTC. It encodes CASSPGITGRRDEQYF. Full variable domain (remainder filled in from reference TRBV18 and TRBJ2-7): NAGVMQNPRHLVRRRGQEARLRCSPMKGHSHVYWYRQLPEEGLKFMVYLQKENIIDESGMPKERFSAEFPKEGPSILRIQQVVRGDSAAYFCASSPGITGRRDEQYFGPGTRLTVT.

This clonotype was seen a handful of times. The genes are TRBV7-6 and TRBJ2-7, with D possibly matching TRBD1 (6 bases). Germline CDR1 SGHVS, CDR2 FNYEAQ. This CDR3 is 15 amino acids long. V was pared by 1 base and J by 1 base, with 11 bases between. CDR3 bases: TGTGCCAGCAGCTTAGGGACAGACCATTCCTACGAGCAGTACTTC. Amino acids: CASSLGTDHSYEQYF. The entire variable domain, with the rest obtained from reference TRBV7-6 and TRBJ2-7, is as follows: GAGVSQSPRYKVTKRGQDVALRCDPISGHVSLYWYRQALGQGPEFLTYFNYEAQQDKSGLPNDRFSAERPEGSISTLTIQRTEQRDSAMYRCASSLGTDHSYEQYFGPGTRLTVT.

CDR3 amino acids: CSARRQLNEKLFF. For the CDR3, the DNA is TGCAGTGCCCGCAGGCAGCTAAATGAAAAACTGTTTTTT. This chain uses TRBV20-1 with TRBJ1-4; D remains unclear. This CDR3 is 13 amino acids long. CDR1 is DFQATT, CDR2 SNEGSKA, per germline (reference sequence). V lost 6 bases and J lost 5, with 13 bases in between.

This clonotype was recorded at least ten times. The chain has TRBV10-2 and TRBJ2-1, with 8 bases fitting TRBD1. There are 13 residues in the CDR3. The germline V gene has CDR1 WSHSY and CDR2 SAAADI. J gave up 5 bases and V 5 bases, and 2 bases lay outside the gene matches. The CDR3 DNA is TGCGCCAGCAGTACGGACAGGGACAATGAGCAGTTCTTC. Translation gives CASSTDRDNEQFF.

This clonotype has at least ten counts. J is TRBJ1-5 and V is TRBV7-2, with TRBD1 as a possible D gene (6 bases). V shed 6 bases and J shed 2 bases, with 11 bases lying between them. The CDR3 has 14 amino acids. Germline V gene lookup returns CDR1 SGHTA and CDR2 FQGNSA. The CDR3 spells CASRQDSGNQPQHF. The CDR3 DNA reads as TGTGCCAGCAGGCAGGACAGCGGCAATCAGCCCCAGCATTTT.

The sample holds many counts of this clonotype. This chain connects TRBV7-8 to TRBJ2-3; TRBD2 might be the D (6 bases). This CDR3 is built from 16 residues. Per the germline V gene, CDR1 is SGHVS and CDR2 is FQNEAQ. Trimming cost V 3 bases and J 3 bases, with 16 bases left between them. CDR3 sequence: CASSFGIAELTDTQYF. Written as DNA, the CDR3 is TGTGCCAGCAGCTTTGGAATAGCGGAGCTAACAGATACGCAGTATTTT.

This clonotype was observed a handful of times. V gene TRBV9 combines with J gene TRBJ1-1; 8 bases are a match to TRBD1. After removal of 4 bases from V and 3 bases from J, the junction contained 8 bases not matched to a gene. Germline loops: CDR1 SGDLS, CDR2 YYNGEE. The CDR3 extends over 15 amino acids. CDR3 in amino acids: CASSSWTGTDTEAFF. Here the CDR3 DNA reads TGTGCCAGCAGCTCCTGGACAGGGACGGACACTGAAGCTTTCTTT.

This clonotype has a count of ten or more. The chain combines TRBV5-1 with TRBJ1-1, with no clear D. With 3 bases removed from V and 1 base from J, the gap between germline ends came to 7 bases. CDR1 is SGHRS and CDR2 is YFSETQ in the germline V gene. CDR3 length: 13 amino acids. CDR3 sequence reads: CASSSTENTEAFF. CDR3 bases: TGCGCCAGCAGCTCTACAGAGAACACTGAAGCTTTCTTT.

Many counts were recorded for this clonotype. The gene calls are TRBV20-1 and TRBJ1-3, with no clear D. Trimming removed 1 base at V and 0 bases at J, with 7 bases between. The CDR3 sequence is 14 residues long. Germline values: CDR1 DFQATT, CDR2 SNEGSKA (reference sequence). The CDR3 bases are TGCAGTGCTAGAGCTAGAAACTCTGGAAACACCATATATTTT. It is translated as CSARARNSGNTIYF.

The chain joins TRBV10-1 to TRBJ1-1, with a weak D call TRBD1 (6 bases). CDR3 length: 15 residues. V lost 4 bases and J 1 base, leaving 13 bases between the germline ends. Germline CDR1 is WNHNN and CDR2 is SYGVQD (reference sequence). The CDR3: CASSVTGRANTEAFF. The CDR3 nucleotides read TGCGCCAGCAGTGTAACAGGGAGAGCGAACACTGAAGCTTTCTTT.

The sample holds a few counts of this clonotype. The genes are TRBV20-1 and TRBJ1-1; 9 bases map to TRBD1. Germline trimming cut 6 bases from V and 4 bases from J; bases unmatched to any gene: 9. The CDR3 runs 14 residues. CDR1 is DFQATT, CDR2 SNEGSKA, per germline (reference sequence). CDR3 sequence reads: CSAAGTGFLTEAFF. DNA of the CDR3: TGCAGTGCAGCCGGGACAGGGTTTCTCACTGAAGCTTTCTTT.

This clonotype was seen ten or more times. The chain carries TRBV7-2 and TRBJ1-2; D not resolved. Germline V gene lookup returns CDR1 SGHTA and CDR2 FQGNSA. CDR3 length: 15 amino acids. V lost 1 base to trimming and J lost 3 bases, with 12 bases between them. CDR3 DNA: TGTGCCAGCAGCTTAGAACCGGGGAGGGACTATGGCTACACCTTC. Translation gives CASSLEPGRDYGYTF.

This clonotype came up many times. V and J are TRBV7-3 and TRBJ2-1; 8 bases line up with TRBD2. The trim removed 2 bases at V and 7 bases at J, leaving 7 bases unmatched. The CDR3 loop spans 15 amino acids. Germline values: CDR1 SGHTA, CDR2 FQGTGA. CDR3 region: CASSLGVAGRNEQFF. CDR3 in DNA: TGTGCCAGCAGCTTAGGGGTAGCGGGGAGGAATGAGCAGTTCTTC.

Ten or more counts support this clonotype. V and J are TRBV5-1 and TRBJ2-7; no clear D gene. V was shortened by 0 bases and J by 0 bases, with 10 bases between the two germline ends. The CDR3 has 15 residues. CDR1 is SGHRS, CDR2 YFSETQ, per germline. The DNA for the CDR3 is TGCGCCAGCAGCTTGGAGCCAGCTGACTCCTACGAGCAGTACTTC. As protein: CASSLEPADSYEQYF.